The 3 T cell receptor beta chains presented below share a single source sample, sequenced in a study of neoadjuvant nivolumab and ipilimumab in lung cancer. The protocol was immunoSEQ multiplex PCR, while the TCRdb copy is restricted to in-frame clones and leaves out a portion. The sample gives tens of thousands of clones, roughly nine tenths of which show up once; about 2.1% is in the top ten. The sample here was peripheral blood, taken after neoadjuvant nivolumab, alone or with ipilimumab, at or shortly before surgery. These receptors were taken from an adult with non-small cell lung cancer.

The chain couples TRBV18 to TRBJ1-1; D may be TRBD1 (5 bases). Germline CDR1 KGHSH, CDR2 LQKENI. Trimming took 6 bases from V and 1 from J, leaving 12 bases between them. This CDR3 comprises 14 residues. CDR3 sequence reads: CASSLGRGNTEAFF. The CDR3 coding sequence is TGTGCCAGCTCGCTGGGACGGGGGAACACTGAAGCTTTCTTT. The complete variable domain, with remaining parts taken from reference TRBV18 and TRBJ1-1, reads NAGVMQNPRHLVRRRGQEARLRCSPMKGHSHVYWYRQLPEEGLKFMVYLQKENIIDESGMPKERFSAEFPKEGPSILRIQQVVRGDSAAYFCASSLGRGNTEAFFGQGTRLTVV.

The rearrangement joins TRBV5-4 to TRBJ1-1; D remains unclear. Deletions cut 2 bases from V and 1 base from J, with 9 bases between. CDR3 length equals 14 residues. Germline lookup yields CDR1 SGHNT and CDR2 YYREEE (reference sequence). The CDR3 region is CASSLVPPNTEAFF. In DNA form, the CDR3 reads TGTGCCAGCAGCTTAGTGCCTCCGAACACTGAAGCTTTCTTT.

The DNA of the CDR3 is TGTGCCATCAGTGAGGGCGGTCCCGGCTCCTACGAGCAGTACTTC. Protein sequence: CAISEGGPGSYEQYF. This chain joins TRBV10-3 and TRBJ2-7; no clear D. V was cut by 2 bases and J by 0 bases, with 11 bases left in between. CDR3 length: 15 amino acids. The germline gives CDR1 ENHRY, CDR2 SYGVKD.